The clone carrying this TCR beta chain was picked up one time. The data were taken from a study of blood T cell repertoires in COVID-19. Study as a whole: COVID-19 samples, acute and convalescent, were from the United States, Italy and Spain. PBMCs, B-cell-depleted T cells, or T cells were the source of the cDNA or gDNA that made up the material.

CDR3 length equals 15 residues. Trimming stripped 1 base from V and 4 bases from J, with 11 bases between. The germline CDR1 and CDR2 sequences are LNHDA and SQIVND (reference sequence). In the source study's methods: Nucleated cell number was recorded as an estimate derived from reference gene primer amplification. Sequencing was performed with immunoSEQ multiplex PCR; in TCRdb, only in-frame clones are kept and a portion is missing. V and J calls and clone size are those listed in that table; D and trimming were worked out from the DNA. The sample holds around 200,000 clones, approximately 90% seen once.

The rearrangement links TRBV19 to TRBJ2-1, with D perhaps matching TRBD1 (5 bases). This receptor was obtained from a man between 60 and 70 years old who had recovered from COVID-19. The specimen sequenced was peripheral blood. CDR3 protein: CASSIVGAGYNEQFF. The DNA for the CDR3 is TGTGCCAGTAGTATAGTAGGGGCTGGGTACAATGAGCAGTTCTTC.